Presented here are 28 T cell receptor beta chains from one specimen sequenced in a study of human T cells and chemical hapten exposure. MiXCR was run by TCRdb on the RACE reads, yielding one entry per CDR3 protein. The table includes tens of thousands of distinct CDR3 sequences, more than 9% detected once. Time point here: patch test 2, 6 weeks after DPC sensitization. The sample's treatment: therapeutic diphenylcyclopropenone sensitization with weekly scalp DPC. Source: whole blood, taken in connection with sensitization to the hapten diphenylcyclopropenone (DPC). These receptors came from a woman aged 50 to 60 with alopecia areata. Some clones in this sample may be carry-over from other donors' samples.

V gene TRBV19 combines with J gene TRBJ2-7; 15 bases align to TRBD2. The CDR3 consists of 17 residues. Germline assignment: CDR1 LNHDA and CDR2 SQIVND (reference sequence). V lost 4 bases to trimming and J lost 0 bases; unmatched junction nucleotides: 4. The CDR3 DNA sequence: TGTGCCAGTAGTACCGGACTAGCGGGAGGGATCTCCTACGAGCAGTACTTC. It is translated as CASSTGLAGGISYEQYF.

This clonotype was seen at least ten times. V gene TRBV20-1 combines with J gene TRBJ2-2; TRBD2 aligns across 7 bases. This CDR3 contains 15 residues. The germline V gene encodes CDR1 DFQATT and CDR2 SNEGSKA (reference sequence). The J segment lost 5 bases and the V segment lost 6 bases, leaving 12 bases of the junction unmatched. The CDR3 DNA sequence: TGCAGTGCCCGGCCTGGCGGGAGCGGGACCGGGGAGCTGTTTTTT. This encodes CSARPGGSGTGELFF.

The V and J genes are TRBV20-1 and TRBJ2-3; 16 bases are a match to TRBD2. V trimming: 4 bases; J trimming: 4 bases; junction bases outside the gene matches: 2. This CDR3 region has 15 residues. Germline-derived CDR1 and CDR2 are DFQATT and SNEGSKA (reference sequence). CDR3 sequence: CSATGTSGRADTQYF. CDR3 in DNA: TGCAGTGCTACCGGGACTAGCGGGAGGGCAGATACGCAGTATTTT.

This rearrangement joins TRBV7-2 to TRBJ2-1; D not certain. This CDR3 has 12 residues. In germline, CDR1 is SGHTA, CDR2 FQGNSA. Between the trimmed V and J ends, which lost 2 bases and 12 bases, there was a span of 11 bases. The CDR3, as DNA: TGTGCCAGCAGCTTATGGGGTAAGTGGCAGTTCTTC. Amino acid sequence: CASSLWGKWQFF.

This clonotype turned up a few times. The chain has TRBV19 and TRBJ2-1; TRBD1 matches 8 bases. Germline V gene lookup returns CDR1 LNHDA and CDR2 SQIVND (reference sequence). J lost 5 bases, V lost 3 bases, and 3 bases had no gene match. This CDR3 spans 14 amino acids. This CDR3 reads CASSIGTGNNEQFF. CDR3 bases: TGTGCCAGTAGTATCGGGACAGGCAACAATGAGCAGTTCTTC.

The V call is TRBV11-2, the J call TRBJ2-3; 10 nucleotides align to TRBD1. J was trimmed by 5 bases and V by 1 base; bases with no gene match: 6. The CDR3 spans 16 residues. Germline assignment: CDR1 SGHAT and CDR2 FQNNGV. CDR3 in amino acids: CASSLVDGQGGDTQYF. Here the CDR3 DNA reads TGTGCCAGCAGCTTAGTGGACGGACAGGGGGGAGATACGCAGTATTTT.

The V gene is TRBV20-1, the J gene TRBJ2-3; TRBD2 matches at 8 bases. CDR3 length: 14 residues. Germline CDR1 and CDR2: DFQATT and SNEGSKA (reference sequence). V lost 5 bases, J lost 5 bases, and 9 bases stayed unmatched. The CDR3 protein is CSARLAGGGDTQYF. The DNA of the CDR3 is TGCAGTGCTCGGCTGGCGGGAGGTGGAGATACGCAGTATTTT.

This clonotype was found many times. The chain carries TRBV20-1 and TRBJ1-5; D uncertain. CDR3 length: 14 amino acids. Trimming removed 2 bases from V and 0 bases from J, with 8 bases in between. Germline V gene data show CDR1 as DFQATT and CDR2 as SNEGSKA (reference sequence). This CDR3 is CSARSQYSNQPQHF. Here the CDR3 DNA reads TGCAGTGCTAGAAGCCAGTATAGCAATCAGCCCCAGCATTTT.

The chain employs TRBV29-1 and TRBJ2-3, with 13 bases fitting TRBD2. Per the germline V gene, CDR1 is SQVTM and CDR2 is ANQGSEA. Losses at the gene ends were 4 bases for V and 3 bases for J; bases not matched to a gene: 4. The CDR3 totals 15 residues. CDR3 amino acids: CSVVGLAGETDTQYF. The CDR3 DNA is TGCAGCGTTGTAGGACTAGCGGGAGAGACAGATACGCAGTATTTT.

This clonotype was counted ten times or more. The CDR3 DNA reads TGCAGTGCTAAGCCAGCGGGAGGGCGGACGGAGACCCAGTACTTC. Translated, it gives CSAKPAGGRTETQYF. V is TRBV20-1 and J is TRBJ2-5, with 10 bases that match TRBD2. Germline V CDR1 and CDR2: DFQATT, SNEGSKA (reference sequence). The length of the CDR3 is 15 residues. The J segment lost 5 bases and the V segment lost 4 bases, leaving 10 bases of the junction unmatched.

In DNA form, the CDR3 reads TGTGCCAGCAGCTTTCGTCCTAGCGTTGATACGCAGTATTTT. Encoded protein: CASSFRPSVDTQYF. The gene calls are TRBV11-2 and TRBJ2-3, with D maybe TRBD2 (6 bases). The CDR3 length is 14 residues. V gave up 3 bases and J gave up 6 bases, with 13 bases separating them. Germline V CDR1 and CDR2: SGHAT, FQNNGV. Together with reference TRBV11-2 and TRBJ2-3, the CDR3 gives the full variable domain: EAGVAQSPRYKIIEKRQSVAFWCNPISGHATLYWYQQILGQGPKLLIQFQNNGVVDDSQLPKDRFSAERLKGVDSTLKIQPAKLEDSAVYLCASSFRPSVDTQYFGPGTRLTVL.

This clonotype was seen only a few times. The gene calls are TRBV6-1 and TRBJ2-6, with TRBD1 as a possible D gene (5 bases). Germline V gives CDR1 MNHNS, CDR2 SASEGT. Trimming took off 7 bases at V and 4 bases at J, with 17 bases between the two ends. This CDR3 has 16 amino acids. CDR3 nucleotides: TGTGCCAGCATAAGAGAGACCAGGGCGGGGGCCAACGTCCTGACTTTC. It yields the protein CASIRETRAGANVLTF.

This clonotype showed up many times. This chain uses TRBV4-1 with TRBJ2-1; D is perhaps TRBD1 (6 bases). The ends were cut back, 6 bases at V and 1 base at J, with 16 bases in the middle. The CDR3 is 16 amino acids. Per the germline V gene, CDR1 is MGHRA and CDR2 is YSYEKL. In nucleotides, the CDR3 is TGCGCCAGCAGAGGATACCAGGGGTGGTCCTACAATGAGCAGTTCTTC. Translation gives CASRGYQGWSYNEQFF.

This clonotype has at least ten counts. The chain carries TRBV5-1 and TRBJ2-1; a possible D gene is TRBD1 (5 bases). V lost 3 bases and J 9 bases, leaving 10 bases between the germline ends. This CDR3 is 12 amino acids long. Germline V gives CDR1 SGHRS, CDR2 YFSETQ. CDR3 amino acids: CASSSRGPEQFF. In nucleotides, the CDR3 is TGCGCCAGCAGCTCTAGGGGTCCTGAGCAGTTCTTC. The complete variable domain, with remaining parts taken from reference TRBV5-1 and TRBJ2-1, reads KAGVTQTPRYLIKTRGQQVTLSCSPISGHRSVSWYQQTPGQGLQFLFEYFSETQRNKGNFPGRFSGRQFSNSRSEMNVSTLELGDSALYLCASSSRGPEQFFGPGTRLTVL.

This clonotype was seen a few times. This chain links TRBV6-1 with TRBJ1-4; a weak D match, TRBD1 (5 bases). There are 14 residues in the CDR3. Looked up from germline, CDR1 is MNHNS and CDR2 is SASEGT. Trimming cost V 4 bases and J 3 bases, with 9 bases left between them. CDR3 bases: TGTGCCAGCAGTGTGGGGCGAGCTAATGAAAAACTGTTTTTT. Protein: CASSVGRANEKLFF.

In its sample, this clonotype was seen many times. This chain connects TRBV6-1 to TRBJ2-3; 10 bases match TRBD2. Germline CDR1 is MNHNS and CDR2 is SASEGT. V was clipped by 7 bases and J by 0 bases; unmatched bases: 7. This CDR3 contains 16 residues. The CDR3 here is CASIESGRASTDTQYF. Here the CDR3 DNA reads TGTGCCAGCATCGAAAGCGGGAGGGCCAGCACAGATACGCAGTATTTT.

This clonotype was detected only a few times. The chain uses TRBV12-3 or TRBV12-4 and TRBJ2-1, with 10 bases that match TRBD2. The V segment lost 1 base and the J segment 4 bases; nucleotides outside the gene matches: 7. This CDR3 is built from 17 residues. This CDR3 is CASSLVPGTSAYNEQFF. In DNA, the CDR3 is TGTGCCAGCAGTTTAGTCCCAGGGACTAGCGCATACAATGAGCAGTTCTTC.

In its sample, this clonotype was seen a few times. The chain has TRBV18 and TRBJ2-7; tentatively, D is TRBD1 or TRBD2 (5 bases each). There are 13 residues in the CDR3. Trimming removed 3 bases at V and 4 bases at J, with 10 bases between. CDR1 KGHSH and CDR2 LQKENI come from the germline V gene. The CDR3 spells CASSPGTRYEQYF. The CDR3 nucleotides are TGTGCCAGCTCACCCGGGACCCGTTACGAGCAGTACTTC. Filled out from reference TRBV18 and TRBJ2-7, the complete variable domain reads NAGVMQNPRHLVRRRGQEARLRCSPMKGHSHVYWYRQLPEEGLKFMVYLQKENIIDESGMPKERFSAEFPKEGPSILRIQQVVRGDSAAYFCASSPGTRYEQYFGPGTRLTVT.

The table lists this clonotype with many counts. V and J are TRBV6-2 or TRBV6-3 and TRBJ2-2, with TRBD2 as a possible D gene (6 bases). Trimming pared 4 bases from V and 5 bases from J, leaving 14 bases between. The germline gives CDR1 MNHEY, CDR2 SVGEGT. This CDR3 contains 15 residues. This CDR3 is CASSFAGSRTGELFF. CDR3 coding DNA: TGTGCCAGCAGTTTCGCCGGGAGCAGGACCGGGGAGCTGTTTTTT.

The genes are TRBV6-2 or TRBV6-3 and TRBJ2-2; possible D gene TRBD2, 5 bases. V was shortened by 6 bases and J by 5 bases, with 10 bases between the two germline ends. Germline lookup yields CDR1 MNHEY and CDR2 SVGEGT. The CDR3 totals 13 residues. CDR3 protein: CASREGRTGELFF. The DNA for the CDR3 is TGTGCCAGCAGAGAGGGCCGGACCGGGGAGCTGTTTTTT.

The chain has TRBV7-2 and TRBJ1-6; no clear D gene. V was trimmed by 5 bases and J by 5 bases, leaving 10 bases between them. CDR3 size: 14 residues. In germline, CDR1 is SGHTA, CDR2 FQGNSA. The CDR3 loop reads CASSLAQNNSPLHF. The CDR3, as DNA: TGTGCCAGCAGCCTCGCGCAGAATAATTCACCCCTCCACTTT. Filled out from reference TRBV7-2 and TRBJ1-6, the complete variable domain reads GAGVSQSPSNKVTEKGKDVELRCDPISGHTALYWYRQSLGQGLEFLIYFQGNSAPDKSGLPSDRFSAERTGGSVSTLTIQRTQQEDSAVYLCASSLAQNNSPLHFGNGTRLTVT.

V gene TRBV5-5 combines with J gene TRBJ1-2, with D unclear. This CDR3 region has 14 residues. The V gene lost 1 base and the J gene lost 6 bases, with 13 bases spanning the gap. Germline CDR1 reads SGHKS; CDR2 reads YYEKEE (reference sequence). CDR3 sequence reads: CASSLSVSSHGYTF. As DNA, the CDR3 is TGTGCCAGCAGCTTGTCTGTTTCGTCCCATGGCTACACCTTC.

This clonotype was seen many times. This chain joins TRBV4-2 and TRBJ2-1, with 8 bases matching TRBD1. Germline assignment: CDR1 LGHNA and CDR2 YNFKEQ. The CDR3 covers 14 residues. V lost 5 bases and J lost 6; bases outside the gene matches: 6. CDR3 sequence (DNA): TGTGCCAGCAGCAAGAACAGGGGGTCCAATGAGCAGTTCTTC. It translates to CASSKNRGSNEQFF.

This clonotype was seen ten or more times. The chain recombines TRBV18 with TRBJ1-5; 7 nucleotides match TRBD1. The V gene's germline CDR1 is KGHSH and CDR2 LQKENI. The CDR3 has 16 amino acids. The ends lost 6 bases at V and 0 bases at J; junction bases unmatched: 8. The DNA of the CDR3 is TGTGCCAGCTCGCGCGGACAGGACACTAGCAATCAGCCCCAGCATTTT. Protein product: CASSRGQDTSNQPQHF.

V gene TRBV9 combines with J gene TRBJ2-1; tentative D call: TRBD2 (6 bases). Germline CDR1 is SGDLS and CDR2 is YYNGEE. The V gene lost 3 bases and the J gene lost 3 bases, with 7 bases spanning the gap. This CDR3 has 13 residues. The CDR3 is CASSGLGYNEQFF. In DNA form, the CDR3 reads TGTGCCAGCAGCGGACTAGGCTACAATGAGCAGTTCTTC. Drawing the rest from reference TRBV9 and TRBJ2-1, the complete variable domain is DSGVTQTPKHLITATGQRVTLRCSPRSGDLSVYWYQQSLDQGLQFLIQYYNGEERAKGNILERFSAQQFPDLHSELNLSSLELGDSALYFCASSGLGYNEQFFGPGTRLTVL.

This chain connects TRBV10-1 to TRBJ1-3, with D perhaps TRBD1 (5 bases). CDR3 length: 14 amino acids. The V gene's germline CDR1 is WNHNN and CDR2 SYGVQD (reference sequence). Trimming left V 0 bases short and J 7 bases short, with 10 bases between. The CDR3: CASSESTASNTIYF. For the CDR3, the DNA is TGCGCCAGCAGTGAGTCGACAGCTTCCAACACCATATATTTT.

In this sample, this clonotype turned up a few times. CDR3 DNA: TGTGCCAGTAGTAAAAGCCTGCCCGGGGCTAATGAAAAACTGTTTTTT. It codes for CASSKSLPGANEKLFF. The chain links TRBV19 to TRBJ1-4; D gene unclear. The CDR3 has 16 amino acids. Germline CDR1 and CDR2: LNHDA and SQIVND (reference sequence). Trimming took off 4 bases at V and 3 bases at J, with 15 bases between the two ends.

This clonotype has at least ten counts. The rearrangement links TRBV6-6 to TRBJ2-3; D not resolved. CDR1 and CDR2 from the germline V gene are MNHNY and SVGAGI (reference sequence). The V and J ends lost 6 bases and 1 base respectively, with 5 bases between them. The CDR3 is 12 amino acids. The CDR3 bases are TGTGCCAGCAGATTGGGCACAGATACGCAGTATTTT. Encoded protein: CASRLGTDTQYF.